This is a list of T cell receptor beta chains from one sample in a study of blood T cell repertoires in COVID-19. Sequencing used immunoSEQ multiplex PCR; TCRdb keeps in-frame clones, though not all of them. The table lists 250,000 to 300,000 clones, around 90% of them singletons, with approximately 2% in the top ten. Sequenced material: peripheral blood. These receptors were taken from a man over 45 with acute or convalescent COVID-19. Each CDR3 is given with its conserved first and last residue. Each record gives: clone size, D gene, J gene, V gene, CDR3 protein, CDR3 DNA. A D gene is named only where the DNA matches it firmly. The listing skips clone size in some rows; elsewhere it reads once, few, many or a size class.

abundance: NA
d_gene: TRBD2
j_gene: TRBJ2-1
v_gene: TRBV7-3
CDR3aa: CASSRGGSYNEQFF
CDR3nt: TGTGCCAGCAGCCGGGGGGGCTCCTACAATGAGCAGTTCTTC

abundance: NA
d_gene: NA
j_gene: TRBJ1-2
v_gene: TRBV29-1
CDR3aa: CSLARTDSDHPYGYTF
CDR3nt: TGCAGCCTAGCCCGGACGGATTCCGACCACCCTTATGGCTACACCTTC

abundance: NA
d_gene: NA
j_gene: TRBJ2-7
v_gene: TRBV5-5
CDR3aa: CASSLGQGWDEQYF
CDR3nt: TGTGCCAGCAGCTTGGGGCAGGGTTGGGACGAGCAGTACTTC

abundance: NA
d_gene: NA
j_gene: TRBJ2-5
v_gene: TRBV12-2
CDR3aa: CARPGGWETQYF
CDR3nt: TGTGCAAGACCCGGAGGATGGGAGACCCAGTACTTC

abundance: NA
d_gene: TRBD1
j_gene: TRBJ1-2
v_gene: TRBV6-5
CDR3aa: CASTGQGALRGYTF
CDR3nt: TGTGCCAGCACGGGACAGGGGGCGCTTCGTGGCTACACCTTC

abundance: NA
d_gene: NA
j_gene: TRBJ1-6
v_gene: TRBV6-5
CDR3aa: CASSYSQANSNSPLHF
CDR3nt: TGTGCCAGCAGTTACTCACAGGCCAATTCGAATTCACCCCTCCACTTT

abundance: NA
d_gene: NA
j_gene: TRBJ1-1
v_gene: TRBV6-5
CDR3aa: CASSYQAAVNTEAFF
CDR3nt: TGTGCCAGCAGTTATCAGGCAGCCGTGAACACTGAAGCTTTCTTT

abundance: once
d_gene: NA
j_gene: TRBJ1-1
v_gene: TRBV19
CDR3aa: CASSLQAKAFF
CDR3nt: TGTGCCAGTAGTCTACAGGCCAAGGCTTTCTTT

abundance: NA
d_gene: NA
j_gene: TRBJ2-5
v_gene: TRBV2
CDR3aa: CASSGFGGQETQYF
CDR3nt: TGTGCCAGCAGTGGCTTCGGGGGCCAAGAGACCCAGTACTTC

abundance: NA
d_gene: TRBD1
j_gene: TRBJ1-2
v_gene: TRBV19
CDR3aa: CASSRQGPLGGYTF
CDR3nt: TGTGCCAGTAGCCGACAGGGGCCCCTAGGGGGCTACACCTTC

abundance: NA
d_gene: NA
j_gene: TRBJ2-5
v_gene: TRBV21-1
CDR3aa: CASSKVGGWKETQYF
CDR3nt: TGTGCCAGCAGCAAAGTAGGGGGCTGGAAGGAGACCCAGTACTTC

abundance: NA
d_gene: TRBD1
j_gene: TRBJ1-2
v_gene: TRBV18
CDR3aa: CASSAGQGGGYTF
CDR3nt: TGTGCCAGCTCAGCCGGACAGGGAGGCGGCTACACCTTC

abundance: NA
d_gene: TRBD2
j_gene: TRBJ2-5
v_gene: TRBV29-1
CDR3aa: CSVVSSRGEETQYF
CDR3nt: TGCAGCGTTGTATCGTCGCGGGGGGAAGAGACCCAGTACTTC

abundance: NA
d_gene: TRBD2
j_gene: TRBJ2-2
v_gene: TRBV11-2
CDR3aa: CASSLVAGANTGELFF
CDR3nt: TGTGCCAGCAGCTTAGTAGCGGGGGCTAACACCGGGGAGCTGTTTTTT

abundance: once
d_gene: NA
j_gene: TRBJ2-7
v_gene: TRBV5-1
CDR3aa: CASSRGGYEQYF
CDR3nt: TGCGCCAGCAGCCGAGGGGGCTACGAGCAGTACTTC

abundance: NA
d_gene: TRBD1
j_gene: TRBJ2-7
v_gene: TRBV3-1/TRBV3-2
CDR3aa: CASSPSGGPYEQYF
CDR3nt: TGTGCCAGCAGCCCCTCAGGGGGCCCCTACGAGCAGTACTTC

abundance: NA
d_gene: NA
j_gene: TRBJ2-7
v_gene: TRBV3-1/TRBV3-2
CDR3aa: CASSHLGVYEQYF
CDR3nt: TGTGCCAGCAGCCACTTAGGAGTTTACGAGCAGTACTTC

abundance: NA
d_gene: NA
j_gene: TRBJ1-2
v_gene: TRBV25-1
CDR3aa: CASSDTRYTF
CDR3nt: TGTGCCAGCAGCGACACCCGCTACACCTTC

abundance: NA
d_gene: NA
j_gene: TRBJ2-3
v_gene: TRBV11-2
CDR3aa: CASSYQAPDTQYF
CDR3nt: TGTGCCAGCAGCTACCAAGCCCCAGATACGCAGTATTTT

abundance: NA
d_gene: NA
j_gene: TRBJ2-1
v_gene: TRBV28
CDR3aa: CASRLDGTNEQFF
CDR3nt: TGTGCCAGCCGACTAGACGGCACCAATGAGCAGTTCTTC

abundance: NA
d_gene: NA
j_gene: TRBJ2-2
v_gene: TRBV2
CDR3aa: CASNSQGLDTGELFF
CDR3nt: TGTGCCAGCAACTCGCAGGGTCTCGACACCGGGGAGCTGTTTTTT

abundance: few
d_gene: TRBD2
j_gene: TRBJ2-7
v_gene: TRBV6-5
CDR3aa: CASSTSGGVSYEQYF
CDR3nt: TGTGCCAGCAGTACTAGCGGGGGGGTCTCCTACGAGCAGTACTTC

abundance: NA
d_gene: TRBD1
j_gene: TRBJ1-1
v_gene: TRBV29-1
CDR3aa: CSAGTGGRDEAFF
CDR3nt: TGCAGCGCCGGGACAGGGGGAAGGGATGAAGCTTTCTTT

abundance: NA
d_gene: TRBD1
j_gene: TRBJ2-5
v_gene: TRBV10-1
CDR3aa: CASSRGQGALDQETQYF
CDR3nt: TGCGCCAGCAGTAGAGGACAGGGGGCGCTGGACCAAGAGACCCAGTACTTC

abundance: NA
d_gene: NA
j_gene: TRBJ2-4
v_gene: TRBV5-1
CDR3aa: CASSFQGETKNIQYF
CDR3nt: TGCGCCAGCAGCTTTCAAGGGGAAACCAAAAACATTCAGTACTTC

abundance: NA
d_gene: TRBD1
j_gene: TRBJ1-2
v_gene: TRBV20-1
CDR3aa: CSARDSYGYTF
CDR3nt: TGCAGTGCAAGGGACAGCTATGGCTACACCTTC

abundance: NA
d_gene: NA
j_gene: TRBJ2-7
v_gene: TRBV27
CDR3aa: CASSFLGPTDEQYF
CDR3nt: TGTGCCAGCAGTTTCCTGGGCCCAACGGACGAGCAGTACTTC

abundance: NA
d_gene: TRBD1
j_gene: TRBJ2-5
v_gene: TRBV6-6
CDR3aa: CASSGTVQETQYF
CDR3nt: TGTGCCAGCAGCGGGACAGTCCAAGAGACCCAGTACTTC

abundance: NA
d_gene: TRBD1
j_gene: TRBJ1-2
v_gene: TRBV7-8
CDR3aa: CASSLRDPGGYGYTF
CDR3nt: TGTGCCAGCAGCCTCCGGGATCCAGGGGGTTATGGCTACACCTTC

abundance: NA
d_gene: NA
j_gene: TRBJ2-1
v_gene: TRBV11-2
CDR3aa: CASSLEGTINEQFF
CDR3nt: TGTGCCAGCAGCTTAGAGGGGACAATCAATGAGCAGTTCTTC

abundance: NA
d_gene: TRBD2
j_gene: TRBJ2-7
v_gene: TRBV19
CDR3aa: CASSIAGGDYEQYF
CDR3nt: TGTGCCAGTAGTATAGCCGGGGGGGACTACGAGCAGTACTTC

abundance: NA
d_gene: NA
j_gene: TRBJ1-3
v_gene: TRBV6-5
CDR3aa: CASRGGRSGNTIYF
CDR3nt: TGTGCCAGCCGAGGCGGCCGCTCTGGAAACACCATATATTTT

abundance: NA
d_gene: NA
j_gene: TRBJ2-7
v_gene: TRBV5-1
CDR3aa: CASSPAQGAAYEQYF
CDR3nt: TGCGCCAGCAGCCCCGCACAGGGTGCGGCATACGAGCAGTACTTC

abundance: NA
d_gene: NA
j_gene: TRBJ2-7
v_gene: TRBV5-1
CDR3aa: CASSFVGEDEQYF
CDR3nt: TGCGCCAGCAGCTTCGTGGGAGAAGACGAGCAGTACTTC

abundance: NA
d_gene: NA
j_gene: TRBJ1-6
v_gene: TRBV27
CDR3aa: CASSFGNPTSPLHF
CDR3nt: TGTGCCAGCAGTTTCGGGAACCCAACTTCACCCCTCCACTTT

abundance: NA
d_gene: NA
j_gene: TRBJ2-2
v_gene: TRBV19
CDR3aa: CASIPNTGELFF
CDR3nt: TGTGCCAGTATCCCTAACACCGGGGAGCTGTTTTTT

abundance: NA
d_gene: NA
j_gene: TRBJ2-6
v_gene: TRBV6-6
CDR3aa: CASSTNRDAGANVLTF
CDR3nt: TGTGCCAGCAGCACTAACAGGGACGCTGGGGCCAACGTCCTGACTTTC

abundance: NA
d_gene: NA
j_gene: TRBJ1-5
v_gene: TRBV6-5
CDR3aa: CASSLGRSNQPQHF
CDR3nt: TGTGCCAGCAGCCTGGGCCGTAGCAATCAGCCCCAGCATTTT

abundance: NA
d_gene: TRBD2
j_gene: TRBJ2-5
v_gene: TRBV4-1
CDR3aa: CASSLLRGGQETQYF
CDR3nt: TGCGCCAGCAGCCTTCTCCGGGGGGGACAAGAGACCCAGTACTTC

abundance: NA
d_gene: NA
j_gene: TRBJ1-2
v_gene: TRBV30
CDR3aa: CAWIKGENGYTF
CDR3nt: TGTGCCTGGATAAAGGGGGAGAATGGCTACACCTTC

abundance: once
d_gene: NA
j_gene: TRBJ1-1
v_gene: TRBV11-2
CDR3aa: CASSYATGMNTEAFF
CDR3nt: TGTGCCAGCAGCTACGCGACAGGAATGAACACTGAAGCTTTCTTT

abundance: NA
d_gene: NA
j_gene: TRBJ2-3
v_gene: TRBV27
CDR3aa: CASSPRAASTDTQYF
CDR3nt: TGTGCCAGCAGTCCACGAGCGGCTAGCACAGATACGCAGTATTTT

abundance: NA
d_gene: NA
j_gene: TRBJ1-1
v_gene: TRBV20-1
CDR3aa: CSATHGDGAFF
CDR3nt: TGCAGTGCTACGCACGGGGATGGGGCTTTCTTT

abundance: NA
d_gene: TRBD1
j_gene: TRBJ1-2
v_gene: TRBV5-1
CDR3aa: CASSLGTGALGYGYTF
CDR3nt: TGCGCCAGCAGCTTGGGCACAGGGGCGCTTGGCTATGGCTACACCTTC

abundance: NA
d_gene: TRBD1
j_gene: TRBJ2-3
v_gene: TRBV6-5
CDR3aa: CASRRDRGTDTQYF
CDR3nt: TGTGCCAGCAGAAGGGACAGGGGCACAGATACGCAGTATTTT

abundance: NA
d_gene: TRBD2
j_gene: TRBJ2-7
v_gene: TRBV9
CDR3aa: CASSVAPSTSGGPYEQYF
CDR3nt: TGTGCCAGCAGCGTAGCGCCCTCCACTAGCGGGGGCCCCTACGAGCAGTACTTC

abundance: NA
d_gene: TRBD2
j_gene: TRBJ2-3
v_gene: TRBV3-1/TRBV3-2
CDR3aa: CASSQGLLAGGRDTQYF
CDR3nt: TGTGCCAGCAGCCAGGGATTACTAGCGGGGGGTAGAGATACGCAGTATTTT

abundance: NA
d_gene: NA
j_gene: TRBJ1-1
v_gene: TRBV2
CDR3aa: CASRGNGDTEAFF
CDR3nt: TGTGCCAGCCGGGGGAACGGGGACACTGAAGCTTTCTTT

abundance: once
d_gene: NA
j_gene: TRBJ1-3
v_gene: TRBV10-3
CDR3aa: CAIRTAGNTIYF
CDR3nt: TGTGCCATTAGGACTGCTGGAAACACCATATATTTT

abundance: NA
d_gene: NA
j_gene: TRBJ2-7
v_gene: TRBV6-5
CDR3aa: CASSYHRDHYEQYF
CDR3nt: TGTGCCAGCAGTTACCACAGGGATCACTACGAGCAGTACTTC

abundance: NA
d_gene: NA
j_gene: TRBJ1-6
v_gene: TRBV27
CDR3aa: CASNGNLTSYNSPLHF
CDR3nt: TGTGCCAGCAACGGGAACTTGACCTCCTATAATTCACCCCTCCACTTT

abundance: NA
d_gene: TRBD2
j_gene: TRBJ2-5
v_gene: TRBV19
CDR3aa: CASSLSGGAGETQYF
CDR3nt: TGTGCCAGTAGCCTTAGCGGGGGGGCCGGTGAGACCCAGTACTTC

abundance: NA
d_gene: TRBD2
j_gene: TRBJ2-7
v_gene: TRBV2
CDR3aa: CASRDRGGGYEQYF
CDR3nt: TGTGCCAGCAGGGACCGGGGCGGGGGCTACGAGCAGTACTTC

abundance: NA
d_gene: TRBD1
j_gene: TRBJ2-5
v_gene: TRBV13
CDR3aa: CASSLGGTGRKTQYF
CDR3nt: TGTGCCAGCAGCTTAGGAGGGACAGGGAGGAAGACCCAGTACTTC

abundance: NA
d_gene: NA
j_gene: TRBJ2-1
v_gene: TRBV7-6
CDR3aa: CASSPTEVNNEQFF
CDR3nt: TGTGCCAGCAGTCCAACGGAGGTAAACAATGAGCAGTTCTTC

abundance: NA
d_gene: NA
j_gene: TRBJ1-4
v_gene: TRBV9
CDR3aa: CASSVGGRGEKLFF
CDR3nt: TGTGCCAGCAGCGTGGGGGGTCGGGGTGAAAAACTGTTTTTT

abundance: NA
d_gene: NA
j_gene: TRBJ2-5
v_gene: TRBV6-1
CDR3aa: CASSEGASRETQYF
CDR3nt: TGTGCCAGCAGTGAAGGGGCTAGCAGAGAGACCCAGTACTTC

abundance: once
d_gene: TRBD2
j_gene: TRBJ2-3
v_gene: TRBV7-3
CDR3aa: CASSGGGTSTDTQYF
CDR3nt: TGTGCCAGCAGCGGCGGGGGTACTAGCACAGATACGCAGTATTTT

abundance: once
d_gene: NA
j_gene: TRBJ2-1
v_gene: TRBV11-2
CDR3aa: CASSHTGRGEQFF
CDR3nt: TGTGCCAGCAGCCATACCGGACGGGGTGAGCAGTTCTTC